This TCR beta chain appears in the sequencing data of a study of blood T cell repertoires in COVID-19. This CDR3 is built from 18 residues. Germline CDR1 is KGHSH and CDR2 is LQKENI. Trimming removed 0 bases at V and 4 bases at J, with 21 bases between. In Seattle, patients joined the study during active infection and were tracked longitudinally. Original processing methods: Estimated nucleated cell counts came from reference gene primer amplification. The protocol was immunoSEQ multiplex PCR, while the TCRdb copy is restricted to in-frame clones and leaves out a portion. Clone size and V and J calls were adopted from that table, with D and trimming inferred from the DNA. Altogether nearly 200,000 clones are present, 85% being singletons, with the ten largest covering 0.85% to 0.95%.

Specimen: peripheral blood. The chain links TRBV18 to TRBJ2-5; TRBD2 is a possible D gene (7 bases). This receptor was obtained from a man aged 60 to 75 with COVID-19, enrolled during active disease. Here the CDR3 reads CASSPPNRPAGAGETQYF. CDR3 nucleotide sequence: TGTGCCAGCTCACCACCGAATCGCCCGGCGGGGGCTGGAGAGACCCAGTACTTC.